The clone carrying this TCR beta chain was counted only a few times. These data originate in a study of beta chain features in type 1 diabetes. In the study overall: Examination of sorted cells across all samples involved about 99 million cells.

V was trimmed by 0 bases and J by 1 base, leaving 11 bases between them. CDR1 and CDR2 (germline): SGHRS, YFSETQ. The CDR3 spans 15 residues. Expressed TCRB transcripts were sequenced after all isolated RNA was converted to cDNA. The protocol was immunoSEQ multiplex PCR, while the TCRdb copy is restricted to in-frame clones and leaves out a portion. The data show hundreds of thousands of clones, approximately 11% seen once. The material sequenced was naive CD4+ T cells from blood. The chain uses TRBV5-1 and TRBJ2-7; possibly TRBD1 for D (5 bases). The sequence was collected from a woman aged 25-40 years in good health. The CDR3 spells CASSLGQGPSYEQYF. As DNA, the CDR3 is TGCGCCAGCAGCTTGGGGCAGGGCCCATCCTACGAGCAGTACTTC. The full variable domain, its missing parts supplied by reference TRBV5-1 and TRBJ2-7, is KAGVTQTPRYLIKTRGQQVTLSCSPISGHRSVSWYQQTPGQGLQFLFEYFSETQRNKGNFPGRFSGRQFSNSRSEMNVSTLELGDSALYLCASSLGQGPSYEQYFGPGTRLTVT.